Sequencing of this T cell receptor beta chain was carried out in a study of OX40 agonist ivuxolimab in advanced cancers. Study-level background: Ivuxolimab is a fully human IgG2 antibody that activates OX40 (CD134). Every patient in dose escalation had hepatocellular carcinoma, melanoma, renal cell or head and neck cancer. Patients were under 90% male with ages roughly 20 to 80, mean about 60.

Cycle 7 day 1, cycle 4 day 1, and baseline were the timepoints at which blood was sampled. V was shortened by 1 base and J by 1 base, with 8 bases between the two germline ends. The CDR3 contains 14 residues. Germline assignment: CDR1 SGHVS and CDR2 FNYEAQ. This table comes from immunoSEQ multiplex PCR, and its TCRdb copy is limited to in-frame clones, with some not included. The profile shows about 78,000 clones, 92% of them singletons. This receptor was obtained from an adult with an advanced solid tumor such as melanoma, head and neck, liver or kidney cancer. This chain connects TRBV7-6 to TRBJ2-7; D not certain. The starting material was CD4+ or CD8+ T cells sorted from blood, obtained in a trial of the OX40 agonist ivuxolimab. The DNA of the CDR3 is TGTGCCAGCAGCTTAGGGACGGCGTCCTACGAGCAGTACTTC. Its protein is CASSLGTASYEQYF.